Shown below are 15 T cell receptor beta chains from a single sample sequenced in a study of blood T cell repertoires in COVID-19. The method was immunoSEQ multiplex PCR; TCRdb's version includes in-frame clones alone and lacks a portion of them. The table has 150,000 or so clones, roughly four fifths seen once. The sequencing input was peripheral blood. These receptors all stem from an elderly man with acute or convalescent COVID-19.

The chain recombines TRBV10-2 with TRBJ2-2; TRBD1 is a possible D gene (6 bases). This CDR3 is built from 13 residues. CDR1 and CDR2 (germline): WSHSY, SAAADI. V was clipped by 9 bases and J by 3 bases, with 11 bases between them. The CDR3 DNA reads as TGCGCCAGTCGACAGGCGTACACCGGGGAGCTGTTTTTT. Translation gives CASRQAYTGELFF.

J is TRBJ1-1 and V is TRBV7-2; 8 bases agree with TRBD1. This CDR3 region has 16 residues. The V gene's germline CDR1 is SGHTA and CDR2 FQGNSA. Trimming took 1 base from V and 4 from J; bases not matched to a gene: 8. The CDR3 loop reads CASSLETGASGTEAFF. The CDR3 nucleotides are TGTGCCAGCAGCTTAGAGACAGGGGCGTCAGGCACTGAAGCTTTCTTT.

The V gene is TRBV11-3, the J gene TRBJ2-5, with 15 bases aligning to TRBD2. Germline V gene lookup returns CDR1 SGHNT and CDR2 YENEEA. Trimming at V came to 5 bases and at J to 1 base, leaving 8 bases not matched to a gene. CDR3 length: 18 residues. This CDR3 is CASSPGGTSGGSQETQYF. The CDR3, as DNA: TGTGCCAGCAGCCCCGGTGGGACTAGCGGGGGGTCCCAAGAGACCCAGTACTTC.

The rearrangement joins TRBV7-9 to TRBJ1-1, with D perhaps TRBD1 (5 bases). CDR1 and CDR2 (germline): SEHNR, FQNEAQ (reference sequence). There are 13 residues in the CDR3. V lost 5 bases and J lost 8, with 15 bases in between. CDR3 nucleotide sequence: TGTGCCAGCAGCCCGGGGGGAAAAATGGAAGCTTTCTTT. Translating gives CASSPGGKMEAFF. The full variable domain, completed using reference TRBV7-9 and TRBJ1-1, is DTGVSQNPRHKITKRGQNVTFRCDPISEHNRLYWYRQTLGQGPEFLTYFQNEAQLEKSRLLSDRFSAERPKGSFSTLEIQRTEQGDSAMYLCASSPGGKMEAFFGQGTRLTVV.

The chain employs TRBV5-1 and TRBJ1-1; TRBD1 might be the D (5 bases). The CDR3 is 13 amino acids. CDR1 is SGHRS and CDR2 is YFSETQ in the germline V gene. The V gene lost 4 bases and the J gene lost 1 base, with 8 bases spanning the gap. The CDR3 is CASSQGENTEAFF. Written as DNA, the CDR3 is TGCGCCAGCAGCCAGGGCGAGAACACTGAAGCTTTCTTT.

The CDR3 here is CASSLALQGARETQYF. The DNA of the CDR3 is TGTGCCAGCAGCTTAGCGCTTCAGGGGGCAAGAGAGACCCAGTACTTC. This chain joins TRBV7-9 and TRBJ2-5; 8 bases match TRBD1. The CDR3 spans 16 residues. Germline trimming cut 0 bases from V and 4 bases from J; bases unmatched to any gene: 7. Germline CDR1 reads SEHNR; CDR2 reads FQNEAQ (reference sequence).

The rearrangement links TRBV29-1 to TRBJ2-1, with no clear D. Germline lookup yields CDR1 SQVTM and CDR2 ANQGSEA. Between the trimmed V and J ends, which lost 2 bases and 5 bases, there was a span of 10 bases. CDR3 size: 13 residues. The CDR3 spells CSVEKSRNNEQFF. The CDR3 DNA sequence: TGCAGCGTTGAAAAATCCAGAAACAATGAGCAGTTCTTC.

The chain links TRBV28 to TRBJ1-1; 9 bases agree with TRBD1. CDR3 length equals 15 residues. The ends lost 5 bases at V and 10 bases at J; junction bases unmatched: 14. Germline V gene lookup returns CDR1 MDHEN and CDR2 SYDVKM. For the CDR3, the DNA is TGTGCCAGCAGTAGCACGGGACAGGGACTTATAGGAGCTTTCTTT. This translates into CASSSTGQGLIGAFF.

The V and J genes are TRBV7-2 and TRBJ2-1; 13 bases are a match to TRBD2. The V gene end was trimmed by 3 bases and the J gene end by 9 bases; junction bases not matched to a gene: 5. The CDR3 totals 15 residues. The germline V gene has CDR1 SGHTA and CDR2 FQGNSA. The CDR3 region is CASSFTSGGASEQFF. The DNA of the CDR3 is TGTGCCAGCAGCTTTACTAGCGGGGGGGCCAGTGAGCAGTTCTTC.

Here the CDR3 DNA reads TGTGCCAGCAGCACAACCCTCGGCGGGGGCCACCAAGAGACCCAGTACTTC. Translating it yields CASSTTLGGGHQETQYF. This chain joins TRBV7-9 and TRBJ2-5, with D perhaps matching TRBD2 (7 bases). V lost 5 bases to trimming and J lost 0 bases, with 19 bases between them. The CDR3 contains 17 residues. Germline CDR1 reads SEHNR; CDR2 reads FQNEAQ (reference sequence). Based on the CDR3 plus reference TRBV7-9 and TRBJ2-5, the full variable domain is DTGVSQNPRHKITKRGQNVTFRCDPISEHNRLYWYRQTLGQGPEFLTYFQNEAQLEKSRLLSDRFSAERPKGSFSTLEIQRTEQGDSAMYLCASSTTLGGGHQETQYFGPGTRLLVL.

V is TRBV21-1 and J is TRBJ2-5; the table assigns TRBD2, which was not confirmed against the DNA. TRBV21-1 is described as a pseudogene. The CDR3 contains 15 residues. This chain's CDR3 is CASSKGLAGEETQYF. CDR3 nucleotide sequence: TGTGCCAGCAGCAAAGGACTAGCGGGGGAAGAGACCCAGTACTTC.

V gene TRBV11-2 combines with J gene TRBJ1-2; D call uncertain. The V end lost 3 bases, the J end lost 13 bases, and 18 bases lay between the germline ends. The CDR3 sequence is 13 residues long. The germline gives CDR1 SGHAT, CDR2 FQNNGV. For the CDR3, the DNA is TGTGCCAGCAGCTTCTCACGAGACACCTTTTCCACCTTC. Translated: CASSFSRDTFSTF.

The chain has TRBV24-1 and TRBJ2-7; possible D gene TRBD2, 7 bases. The CDR3 is made up of 14 amino acids. The germline V gene encodes CDR1 KGHDR and CDR2 SFDVKD. The germline V and J ends were trimmed by 9 bases and 4 bases, with 18 bases remaining between them. Here the CDR3 reads CATAGEGGTYEQYV. The CDR3 nucleotides read TGTGCCACCGCAGGGGAGGGGGGGACATACGAGCAGTACGTC.

The chain joins TRBV4-1 to TRBJ1-4; 10 nucleotides agree with TRBD1. Germline-derived CDR1 and CDR2 are MGHRA and YSYEKL. The CDR3 extends over 15 amino acids. After removal of 5 bases from V and 5 bases from J, the junction contained 5 bases not matched to a gene. In DNA, the CDR3 is TGCGCCAGCAGCACCGGGGGACAGGGGAATGAAAAACTGTTTTTT. Its translation is CASSTGGQGNEKLFF.

This clone was observed a single time. V is TRBV30 and J is TRBJ1-5, with 7 nucleotides matching TRBD1. Germline CDR1 reads GTSNPN; CDR2 reads SVGIG (reference sequence). The V gene end was trimmed by 5 bases and the J gene end by 1 base; junction bases not matched to a gene: 2. The CDR3 totals 13 residues. CDR3 coding DNA: TGTGCCTGGGACAGGGACAGCAATCAGCCCCAGCATTTT. Its translation: CAWDRDSNQPQHF.